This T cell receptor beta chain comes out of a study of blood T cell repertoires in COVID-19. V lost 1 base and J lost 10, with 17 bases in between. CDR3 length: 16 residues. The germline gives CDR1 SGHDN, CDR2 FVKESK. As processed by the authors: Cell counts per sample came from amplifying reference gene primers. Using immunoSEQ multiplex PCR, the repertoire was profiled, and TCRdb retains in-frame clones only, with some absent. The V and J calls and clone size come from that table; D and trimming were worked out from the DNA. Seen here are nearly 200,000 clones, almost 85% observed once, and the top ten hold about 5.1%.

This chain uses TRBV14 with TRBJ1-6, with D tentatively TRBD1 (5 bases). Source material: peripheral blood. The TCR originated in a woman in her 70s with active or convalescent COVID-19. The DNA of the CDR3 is TGTGCCAGCAGCCAAGGGCTTCCAGGGAGGGGATCACCCCTCCACTTT. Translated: CASSQGLPGRGSPLHF.